This TCR beta chain was profiled in a study of cytomegalovirus exposure and HLA in healthy donors. Whole-study findings and limits: The study recorded 150 to 200 TCR beta chains that were cytomegalovirus-associated.

A note on this clone: The target antigen is unknown.

Germline values: CDR1 SGHVS, CDR2 FNYEAQ. V was trimmed by 2 bases and J by 6 bases, leaving 20 bases between them. This CDR3 contains 16 residues. 60 Vbeta and 13 Jbeta primers were used in PCR. The data were produced by immunoSEQ multiplex PCR, yet TCRdb's version contains in-frame clones alone and is incomplete. The table lists 150,000 to 200,000 clones, just under 80% of them singletons. The chain uses TRBV7-6 and TRBJ2-7, with TRBD2 as a possible D gene (7 bases). Source material: PBMCs. This TCR derives from a man between 18 and 35 years old in good health and CMV-seropositive. CDR3 protein: CASSLSSGGAKGEQYF. CDR3 in DNA: TGTGCCAGCAGCTTATCTAGTGGGGGGGCCAAAGGCGAGCAGTACTTC.